This T cell receptor beta chain originates from a study of T cell responses to AZD1222 COVID-19 vaccine. Notes on the study in general: Increased Spike-specific TCR breadth and depth were observed after two AZD1222 doses. Repertoire sampling was restricted to post-peak T cell response timepoints. There were mostly white British donors and more females than males, and clonal diversity was possibly underestimated.

Method: immunoSEQ multiplex PCR; TCRdb's copy keeps in-frame clones and lacks some. The repertoire holds 150,000 or so clones, with roughly 87% as singletons. J gave up 0 bases and V 10 bases, and 8 bases lay outside the gene matches. CDR1 is MDHEN, CDR2 SYDVKM, per germline. The CDR3 runs 15 residues. In the case of this clone: Its antigen is as yet unknown.

The rearrangement links TRBV28 to TRBJ2-4; TRBD1 matches at 8 bases. This specimen was peripheral blood, taken on day 0 of AZD1222 vaccination. The origin of this receptor is an adult in good health. The DNA of the CDR3 is TGTGCCATAGGACAGGGACAAAGAGCCAAAAACATTCAGTACTTC. Translation gives CAIGQGQRAKNIQYF.